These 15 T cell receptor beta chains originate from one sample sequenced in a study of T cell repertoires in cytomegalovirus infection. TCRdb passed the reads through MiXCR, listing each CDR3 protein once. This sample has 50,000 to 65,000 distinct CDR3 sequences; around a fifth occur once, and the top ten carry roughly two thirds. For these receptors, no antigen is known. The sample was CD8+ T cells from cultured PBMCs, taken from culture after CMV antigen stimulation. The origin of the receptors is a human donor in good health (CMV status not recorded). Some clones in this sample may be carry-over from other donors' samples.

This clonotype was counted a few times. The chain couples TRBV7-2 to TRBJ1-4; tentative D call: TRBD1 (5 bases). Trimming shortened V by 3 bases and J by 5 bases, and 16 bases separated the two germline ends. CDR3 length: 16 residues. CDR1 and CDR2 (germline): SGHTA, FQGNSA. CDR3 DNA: TGTGCCAGCAGCTTCACACCCGGGGCTCTCAATGAAAAACTGTTTTTT. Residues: CASSFTPGALNEKLFF.

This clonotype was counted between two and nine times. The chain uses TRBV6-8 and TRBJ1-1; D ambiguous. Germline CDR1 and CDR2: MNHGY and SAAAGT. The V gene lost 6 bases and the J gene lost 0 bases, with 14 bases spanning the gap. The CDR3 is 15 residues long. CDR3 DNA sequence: TGTGCCAGCAGCTCAGAGTGGGGAATGAACACTGAAGCTTTCTTT. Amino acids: CASSSEWGMNTEAFF.

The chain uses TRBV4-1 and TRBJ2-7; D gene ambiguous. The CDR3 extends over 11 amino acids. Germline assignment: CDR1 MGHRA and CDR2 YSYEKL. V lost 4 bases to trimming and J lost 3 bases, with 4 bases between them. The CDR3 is CASSPHYEQYF. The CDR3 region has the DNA TGCGCCAGCAGCCCCCACTACGAGCAGTACTTC.

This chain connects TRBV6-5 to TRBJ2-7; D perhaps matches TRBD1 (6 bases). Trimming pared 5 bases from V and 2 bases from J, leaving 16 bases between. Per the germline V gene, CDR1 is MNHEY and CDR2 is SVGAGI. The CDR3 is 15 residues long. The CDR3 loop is CASSPSPQGTYEQYF. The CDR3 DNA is TGTGCCAGCAGTCCCTCACCCCAGGGGACCTACGAGCAGTACTTC.

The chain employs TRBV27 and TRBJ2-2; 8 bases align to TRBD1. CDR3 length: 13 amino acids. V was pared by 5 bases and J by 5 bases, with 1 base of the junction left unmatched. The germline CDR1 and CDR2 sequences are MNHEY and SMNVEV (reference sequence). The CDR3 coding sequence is TGTGCCAGCAGTAACAGGGGGACCGGGGAGCTGTTTTTT. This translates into CASSNRGTGELFF.

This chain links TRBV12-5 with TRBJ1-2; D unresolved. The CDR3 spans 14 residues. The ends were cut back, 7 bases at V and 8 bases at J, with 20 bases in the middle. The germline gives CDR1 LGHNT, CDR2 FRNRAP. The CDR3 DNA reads TGTGCTAGTGCCTCCGACGAGGGCCCCGGGGGCTACACCTTC. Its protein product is CASASDEGPGGYTF.

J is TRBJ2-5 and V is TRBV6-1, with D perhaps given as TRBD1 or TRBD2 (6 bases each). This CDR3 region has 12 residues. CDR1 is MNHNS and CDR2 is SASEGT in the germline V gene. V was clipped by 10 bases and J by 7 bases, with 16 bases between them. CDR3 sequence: CAILGGRGTQYF. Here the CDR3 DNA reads TGTGCCATCCTGGGGGGCAGGGGGACCCAGTACTTC.

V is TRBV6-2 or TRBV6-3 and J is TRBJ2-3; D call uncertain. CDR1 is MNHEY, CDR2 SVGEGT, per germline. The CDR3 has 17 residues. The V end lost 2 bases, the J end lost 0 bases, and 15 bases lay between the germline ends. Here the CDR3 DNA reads TGTGCCAGCAGTTACGTAGATATAACAACTAGCACAGATACGCAGTATTTT. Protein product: CASSYVDITTSTDTQYF.

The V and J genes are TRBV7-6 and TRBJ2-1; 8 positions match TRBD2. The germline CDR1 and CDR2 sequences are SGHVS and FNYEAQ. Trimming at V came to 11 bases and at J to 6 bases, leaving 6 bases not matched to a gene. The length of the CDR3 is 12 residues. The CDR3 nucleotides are TGTGCCGGTACTCGGGGGGGCAATGAGCAGTTCTTC. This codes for CAGTRGGNEQFF.

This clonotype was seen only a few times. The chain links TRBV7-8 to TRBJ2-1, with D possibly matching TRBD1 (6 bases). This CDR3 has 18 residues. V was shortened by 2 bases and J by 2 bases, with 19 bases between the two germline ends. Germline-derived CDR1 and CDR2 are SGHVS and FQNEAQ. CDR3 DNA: TGTGCCAGCAGCTTATCCCGAGGTGGGACATGGGCCTACAATGAGCAGTTCTTC. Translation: CASSLSRGGTWAYNEQFF. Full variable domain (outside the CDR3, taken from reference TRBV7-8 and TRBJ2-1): GAGVSQSPRYKVAKRGQDVALRCDPISGHVSLFWYQQALGQGPEFLTYFQNEAQLDKSGLPSDRFFAERPEGSVSTLKIQRTQQEDSAVYLCASSLSRGGTWAYNEQFFGPGTRLTVL.

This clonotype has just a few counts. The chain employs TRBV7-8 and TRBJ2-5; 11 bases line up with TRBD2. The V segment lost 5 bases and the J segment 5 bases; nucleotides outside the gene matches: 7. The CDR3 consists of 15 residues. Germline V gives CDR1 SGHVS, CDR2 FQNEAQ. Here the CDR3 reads CASSPPTSGVETQYF. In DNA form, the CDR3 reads TGTGCCAGCAGCCCTCCGACTAGCGGGGTGGAGACCCAGTACTTC.

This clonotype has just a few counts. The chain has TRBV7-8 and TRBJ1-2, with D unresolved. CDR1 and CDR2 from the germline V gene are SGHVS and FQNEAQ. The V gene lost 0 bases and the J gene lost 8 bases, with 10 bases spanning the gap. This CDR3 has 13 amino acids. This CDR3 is CASSLAWSEGYTF. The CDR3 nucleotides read TGTGCCAGCAGCTTAGCGTGGAGTGAGGGCTACACCTTC.

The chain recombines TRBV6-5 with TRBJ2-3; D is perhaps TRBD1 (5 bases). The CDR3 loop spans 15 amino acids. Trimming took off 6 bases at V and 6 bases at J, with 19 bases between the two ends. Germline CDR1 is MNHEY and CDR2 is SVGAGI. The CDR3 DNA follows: TGTGCCAGCAGCGCAGGGCCCACCGGTAGGGATACGCAGTATTTT. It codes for CASSAGPTGRDTQYF.

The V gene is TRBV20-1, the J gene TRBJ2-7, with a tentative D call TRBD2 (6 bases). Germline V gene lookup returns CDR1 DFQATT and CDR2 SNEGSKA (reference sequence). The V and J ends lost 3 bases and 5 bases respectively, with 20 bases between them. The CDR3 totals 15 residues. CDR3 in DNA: TGCAGTGCTAGGCCTTTAGCGGTGGAGATTCACGAGCAGTACTTC. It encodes CSARPLAVEIHEQYF.

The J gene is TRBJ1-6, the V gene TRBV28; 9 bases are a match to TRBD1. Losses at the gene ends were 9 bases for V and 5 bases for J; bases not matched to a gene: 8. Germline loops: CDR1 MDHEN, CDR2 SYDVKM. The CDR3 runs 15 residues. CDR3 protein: CASGVQGANNSPLHF. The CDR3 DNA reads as TGTGCCAGTGGGGTACAGGGGGCGAATAATTCACCCCTCCACTTT.